This entry features one T cell receptor beta chain sequence. This specimen comes from a study of cytomegalovirus exposure and HLA in healthy donors. The CDR3 is 15 amino acids. Germline CDR1 and CDR2: WNHNN and SYGVQD (reference sequence). The V end lost 0 bases, the J end lost 2 bases, and 10 bases lay between the germline ends. TCRdb keeps only in-frame clones here, not all; method: immunoSEQ multiplex PCR. The table includes around 94,000 clones, roughly 95% detected once. The V call is TRBV10-1, the J call TRBJ1-2; D may be TRBD1 (5 bases). The sequenced material came from PBMCs. The sequence derives from a young woman in good health and CMV-seronegative. The DNA for the CDR3 is TGCGCCAGCAGTGAGTCAGAGGACAACAACTATGGCTACACCTTC. Its translation is CASSESEDNNYGYTF.